Each of the 24 T cell receptor beta chains below was sequenced from the same sample in a study of cytomegalovirus exposure and HLA in healthy donors. Some clones are missing from TCRdb's copy, which holds only in-frame ones; the method was immunoSEQ multiplex PCR. The sample consists of roughly 200,000 clones, approximately 86% of them appearing once. Sequencing was done on a sample of PBMCs. The receptor source for this set is a man aged 30 to 45 in good health and CMV-seropositive.

The chain couples TRBV11-1 to TRBJ2-5; unclear D gene. Germline CDR1 reads SGHAT; CDR2 reads FQDESV (reference sequence). Between the trimmed V and J ends, which lost 4 bases and 4 bases, there was a span of 10 bases. CDR3 size: 13 residues. The CDR3 spells CASSWTPGETQYF. CDR3 nucleotide sequence: TGTGCCAGCAGCTGGACCCCGGGAGAGACCCAGTACTTC.

The V call is TRBV7-2, the J call TRBJ2-3; 8 bases align to TRBD2. This CDR3 is 16 amino acids long. Germline loops: CDR1 SGHTA, CDR2 FQGNSA. J was trimmed by 6 bases and V by 5 bases; bases with no gene match: 13. The CDR3 here is CASSREGGGRSDTQYF. The CDR3 DNA follows: TGTGCCAGCAGCCGTGAGGGGGGCGGGAGGTCTGATACGCAGTATTTT.

The V gene is TRBV7-2, the J gene TRBJ2-7, with no clear D. CDR3 length equals 14 residues. CDR1 and CDR2 (germline): SGHTA, FQGNSA. The V gene lost 5 bases and the J gene lost 7 bases, with 18 bases spanning the gap. Here the CDR3 DNA reads TGTGCCAGCAGCCAACCTCGGGTCCCCAGGGAGCAGTACTTC. Residues: CASSQPRVPREQYF. Together with reference TRBV7-2 and TRBJ2-7, the CDR3 gives the full variable domain: GAGVSQSPSNKVTEKGKDVELRCDPISGHTALYWYRQSLGQGLEFLIYFQGNSAPDKSGLPSDRFSAERTGGSVSTLTIQRTQQEDSAVYLCASSQPRVPREQYFGPGTRLTVT.

This chain links TRBV4-3 with TRBJ2-7; D is possibly TRBD1 (6 bases). The germline V gene has CDR1 LGHNA and CDR2 YSLEER. This CDR3 contains 17 residues. Trimming cost V 0 bases and J 2 bases, with 17 bases left between them. This chain's CDR3 is CASSQDPTRTAAYEQYF. The CDR3 DNA follows: TGCGCCAGCAGCCAAGATCCCACGAGGACAGCAGCCTACGAGCAGTACTTC.

CDR3 bases: TGTGCCAGCAGCTTGGAAAGGGTCGAAGCTTTCTTT. It is translated as CASSLERVEAFF. The V and J genes are TRBV5-4 and TRBJ1-1; no firm D call. The CDR3 is made up of 12 amino acids. V dropped 0 bases and J dropped 8 bases, with 8 bases sitting between them. The germline gives CDR1 SGHNT, CDR2 YYREEE (reference sequence).

The chain recombines TRBV15 with TRBJ1-5, with D hard to call. Germline CDR1 and CDR2: LNHNV and YYDKDF (reference sequence). The CDR3 sequence is 15 residues long. The germline V and J ends were trimmed by 5 bases and 7 bases, with 18 bases remaining between them. The CDR3 nucleotides read TGTGCCACCAGCCCGGATTGGCGCCACGGACAGCCCCAGCATTTT. It is translated as CATSPDWRHGQPQHF. Using reference TRBV15 and TRBJ1-5 for the parts outside the CDR3, the full variable domain is DAMVIQNPRYQVTQFGKPVTLSCSQTLNHNVMYWYQQKSSQAPKLLFHYYDKDFNNEADTPDNFQSRRPNTSFCFLDIRSPGLGDTAMYLCATSPDWRHGQPQHFGDGTRLSIL.

The table lists this clone with a count of one. V gene TRBV5-1 combines with J gene TRBJ1-2, with D perhaps matching TRBD1 (5 bases). CDR1 SGHRS and CDR2 YFSETQ come from the germline V gene. CDR3 length: 15 amino acids. V lost 3 bases, J lost 0 bases, and 12 bases lay in between. The DNA for the CDR3 is TGCGCCAGCAGCTCGACTGGGGGGGCTAACTATGGCTACACCTTC. It encodes CASSSTGGANYGYTF.

The chain recombines TRBV28 with TRBJ1-1; no firm D call. Trimming left V 5 bases short and J 5 bases short, with 12 bases between. The germline V gene encodes CDR1 MDHEN and CDR2 SYDVKM. The CDR3 is 13 residues long. CDR3 residues: CASSPPGRTEAFF. Written as DNA, the CDR3 is TGTGCCAGCAGTCCGCCGGGGAGGACTGAAGCTTTCTTT.

A few counts support this clone. The J gene is TRBJ2-7, the V gene TRBV7-9; the match to TRBD2 covers 10 bases. The trim removed 5 bases at V and 6 bases at J, leaving 13 bases unmatched. The CDR3 has 16 residues. Germline V gives CDR1 SEHNR, CDR2 FQNEAQ (reference sequence). CDR3 DNA sequence: TGTGCCAGCAGCCCCTTGGGGAGAGCGGGAGGGCCCGAGCAGTACTTC. It yields the protein CASSPLGRAGGPEQYF.

The rearrangement links TRBV14 to TRBJ1-2; no reliable D call. Germline lookup yields CDR1 SGHDN and CDR2 FVKESK. Trimming took off 5 bases at V and 7 bases at J, with 11 bases between the two ends. The CDR3 sequence is 12 residues long. CDR3 region: CASSGGFGGYTF. CDR3 in DNA: TGTGCCAGCAGCGGAGGGTTTGGTGGCTACACCTTC.

Comment on this clone: Other DNA sequences in this sample translate to the same CDR3. This chain connects TRBV7-2 to TRBJ2-2; no clear D gene. The CDR3 consists of 13 residues. Trimming removed 1 base at V and 6 bases at J, with 6 bases between. The germline V gene has CDR1 SGHTA and CDR2 FQGNSA. Here the CDR3 DNA reads TGTGCCAGCAGCTTAGTAGGTGCCGGGGAGCTGTTTTTT. Translating it yields CASSLVGAGELFF.

The chain combines TRBV6-1 with TRBJ2-7, with D maybe TRBD1 (6 bases). The ends were cut back, 6 bases at V and 0 bases at J, with 15 bases in the middle. CDR3 length equals 15 residues. Germline lookup yields CDR1 MNHNS and CDR2 SASEGT. The CDR3: CASSIRDISSYEQYF. CDR3 sequence (DNA): TGTGCCAGCAGCATCCGGGACATTAGCTCCTACGAGCAGTACTTC.

The genes are TRBV5-1 and TRBJ2-2, with 7 bases lining up with TRBD1. Trimming cost V 4 bases and J 5 bases; bases outside gene matches: 11. The CDR3 runs 16 residues. Germline assignment: CDR1 SGHRS and CDR2 YFSETQ. The CDR3 protein is CASSPRQGGGTGELFF. Written as DNA, the CDR3 is TGCGCCAGCAGCCCAAGACAGGGTGGGGGAACCGGGGAGCTGTTTTTT.

This clone was seen a single time. This chain links TRBV7-2 with TRBJ1-1, with D tentatively TRBD1 (6 bases). V lost 5 bases and J lost 2, with 12 bases in between. The CDR3 totals 14 residues. CDR1 SGHTA and CDR2 FQGNSA come from the germline V gene. The CDR3, as DNA: TGTGCCAGCAGCCCTTACAGGGATAACACTGAAGCTTTCTTT. Translated, it gives CASSPYRDNTEAFF.

The V gene is TRBV2, the J gene TRBJ2-4; tentatively, D is TRBD2 (5 bases). Trimming shortened V by 10 bases and J by 0 bases, and 7 bases separated the two germline ends. This CDR3 spans 12 amino acids. CDR1 and CDR2 from the germline V gene are SNHLY and FYNNEI. The CDR3 loop reads CATGLAKNIQYF. The CDR3 nucleotides read TGTGCCACGGGGTTAGCCAAAAACATTCAGTACTTC.

The V call is TRBV6-9, the J call TRBJ1-2; tentatively, D is TRBD1 (6 bases). Germline CDR1 MNHGY, CDR2 SVAAGI. With 0 bases removed from V and 8 bases from J, the gap between germline ends came to 10 bases. The CDR3 sequence is 13 residues long. CDR3 bases: TGTGCCAGCAGTTATTCAAGGGGGGACGGCTACACCTTC. This sequence encodes CASSYSRGDGYTF.

This chain connects TRBV7-2 to TRBJ2-7, with no clear D. Trimming stripped 4 bases from V and 9 bases from J, with 13 bases between. The length of the CDR3 is 12 residues. CDR1 and CDR2 (germline): SGHTA, FQGNSA. In DNA, the CDR3 is TGTGCCAGCAGCTCCTCGACCGACCGGCAGTACTTC. Protein: CASSSSTDRQYF.

The sample holds a few counts of this clone. The V and J genes are TRBV15 and TRBJ1-2, with unresolved D. Per the germline V gene, CDR1 is LNHNV and CDR2 is YYDKDF (reference sequence). This CDR3 comprises 13 residues. V shed 0 bases and J shed 7 bases, with 9 bases lying between them. The CDR3 loop reads CATSRDLGFGYTF. The CDR3 DNA follows: TGTGCCACCAGCAGAGATCTGGGGTTTGGCTACACCTTC. The whole variable domain, filled in from reference TRBV15 and TRBJ1-2, reads DAMVIQNPRYQVTQFGKPVTLSCSQTLNHNVMYWYQQKSSQAPKLLFHYYDKDFNNEADTPDNFQSRRPNTSFCFLDIRSPGLGDTAMYLCATSRDLGFGYTFGSGTRLTVV.

This chain connects TRBV18 to TRBJ1-1, with D perhaps matching TRBD1 (5 bases). The CDR3 is 14 amino acids. Germline-derived CDR1 and CDR2 are KGHSH and LQKENI. V was trimmed by 2 bases and J by 0 bases, leaving 7 bases between them. CDR3 in DNA: TGTGCCAGCTCACCAGAGACAGTGAACACTGAAGCTTTCTTT. This encodes CASSPETVNTEAFF. The full variable domain, completed using reference TRBV18 and TRBJ1-1, is NAGVMQNPRHLVRRRGQEARLRCSPMKGHSHVYWYRQLPEEGLKFMVYLQKENIIDESGMPKERFSAEFPKEGPSILRIQQVVRGDSAAYFCASSPETVNTEAFFGQGTRLTVV.

The V gene is TRBV5-1, the J gene TRBJ1-4, with D possibly TRBD1 on 5 matching bases. The V gene's germline CDR1 is SGHRS and CDR2 YFSETQ. This CDR3 is 14 amino acids long. V was cut by 0 bases and J by 11 bases, with 14 bases left in between. CDR3 loop: CASSLATGNSKLFF. For the CDR3, the DNA is TGCGCCAGCAGCTTGGCCACAGGAAATTCTAAACTGTTTTTT.

The chain recombines TRBV7-2 with TRBJ2-2, with 11 bases identical to TRBD2. The CDR3 is 16 amino acids. V shed 5 bases, J shed 0 bases, and the junction held 2 bases outside the gene matches. Germline V gene lookup returns CDR1 SGHTA and CDR2 FQGNSA. CDR3 protein: CASSLTSGANTGELFF. CDR3 bases: TGTGCCAGCAGCCTGACTAGCGGGGCGAACACCGGGGAGCTGTTTTTT.

The J gene is TRBJ2-1, the V gene TRBV5-4; D is perhaps TRBD1 (5 bases). Germline CDR1 SGHNT, CDR2 YYREEE (reference sequence). Between the trimmed V and J ends, which lost 4 bases and 9 bases, there was a span of 20 bases. The CDR3 consists of 15 residues. The CDR3 region is CASSARQSRLGEQFF. The CDR3 DNA sequence: TGTGCCAGCAGCGCGCGACAGTCTCGCTTGGGTGAGCAGTTCTTC.

The V gene is TRBV28, the J gene TRBJ1-4; D perhaps matches TRBD1 (5 bases). The V gene's germline CDR1 is MDHEN and CDR2 SYDVKM. The CDR3 is 15 residues long. The V end lost 6 bases, the J end lost 4 bases, and 15 bases lay between the germline ends. This CDR3 is CASSTGHIDNEKLFF. CDR3 nucleotide sequence: TGTGCCAGCAGCACCGGACATATTGATAATGAAAAACTGTTTTTT. Drawing the rest from reference TRBV28 and TRBJ1-4, the complete variable domain is DVKVTQSSRYLVKRTGEKVFLECVQDMDHENMFWYRQDPGLGLRLIYFSYDVKMKEKGDIPEGYSVSREKKERFSLILESASTNQTSMYLCASSTGHIDNEKLFFGSGTQLSVL.

V is TRBV28 and J is TRBJ2-1, with 10 nucleotides matching TRBD2. CDR1 and CDR2 (germline): MDHEN, SYDVKM. V trimming: 6 bases; J trimming: 5 bases; junction bases outside the gene matches: 7. The CDR3 length is 15 residues. CDR3 residues: CASRKAGGPNNEQFF. CDR3 nucleotide sequence: TGTGCCAGCAGAAAAGCGGGAGGGCCGAACAATGAGCAGTTCTTC.